The 15 T cell receptor beta chains below were found in one sample sequenced in a study of T cells in Graves' hyperthyroidism and ophthalmopathy. From RNA transcripts, TCR beta CDR3 regions were amplified. The TCR CDR3 was amplified in a first-round RT-PCR using the HTBI primer set. TCRdb re-called the multiplex PCR reads through MiXCR, storing one row per CDR3 protein. The sample includes more than 300,000 distinct CDR3 sequences, roughly 14% of them seen just once. Sequencing was performed on blood. Receptors originate from a woman between 25 and 40 years old with Graves' hyperthyroidism.

The V and J genes are TRBV20-1 and TRBJ1-1; D is ambiguous. The CDR3 length is 11 residues. CDR1 DFQATT and CDR2 SNEGSKA come from the germline V gene (reference sequence). The CDR3 reads CIERSNTEAFF. CDR3 bases: TGCATCGAAAGATCGAACACTGAAGCTTTCTTT.

This clonotype appeared many times. The V call is TRBV18, the J call TRBJ2-1, with no clear D. The CDR3 contains 12 residues. The V end lost 1 base, the J end lost 7 bases, and 5 bases lay between the germline ends. Looked up from germline, CDR1 is KGHSH and CDR2 is LQKENI. In nucleotides, the CDR3 is TGTGCCAGCTCACCACTAACGAATGAGCAGTTCTTC. Amino acid sequence: CASSPLTNEQFF.

This clonotype was picked up a small number of times. The V call is TRBV7-9, the J call TRBJ2-3; D possibly corresponds to TRBD1 (5 bases). The CDR3 covers 17 residues. The V gene's germline CDR1 is SEHNR and CDR2 FQNEAQ (reference sequence). Trimming removed 4 bases from V and 1 base from J, with 18 bases in between. CDR3 sequence reads: CASSSSSTALGTDTQYF. The CDR3 coding sequence is TGTGCCAGCAGCTCCTCGTCGACAGCATTGGGCACAGATACGCAGTATTTT. Combining the CDR3 with reference TRBV7-9 and TRBJ2-3 gives the whole variable domain DTGVSQNPRHKITKRGQNVTFRCDPISEHNRLYWYRQTLGQGPEFLTYFQNEAQLEKSRLLSDRFSAERPKGSFSTLEIQRTEQGDSAMYLCASSSSSTALGTDTQYFGPGTRLTVL.

The chain carries TRBV19 and TRBJ2-7; the D gene is possibly TRBD1 (6 bases). There are 16 residues in the CDR3. The V gene lost 1 base and the J gene lost 1 base, with 14 bases spanning the gap. Germline values: CDR1 LNHDA, CDR2 SQIVND (reference sequence). In nucleotides, the CDR3 is TGTGCCAGTAGTATAGGCACAGGGATTTCATCCTACGAGCAGTACTTC. Translation gives CASSIGTGISSYEQYF. The full variable domain, in which reference TRBV19 and TRBJ2-7 provide the parts outside the CDR3, is DGGITQSPKYLFRKEGQNVTLSCEQNLNHDAMYWYRQDPGQGLRLIYYSQIVNDFQKGDIAEGYSVSREKKESFPLTVTSAQKNPTAFYLCASSIGTGISSYEQYFGPGTRLTVT.

This clonotype was seen only a few times. CDR3 sequence: CASSRPGETQYF. The CDR3 nucleotides are TGTGCCAGCAGCCGACCGGGAGAGACGCAGTATTTT. The rearrangement uses TRBV7-2 and TRBJ2-3, with D possibly TRBD2 on 6 matching bases. Trimming stripped 5 bases from V and 9 bases from J, with 12 bases between. Germline CDR1 SGHTA, CDR2 FQGNSA. The CDR3 contains 12 residues.

In this sample, this clonotype turned up many times. The chain joins TRBV7-3 to TRBJ2-1; the D gene is possibly TRBD2 (6 bases). The germline V and J ends were trimmed by 2 bases and 4 bases, with 15 bases remaining between them. The CDR3 consists of 16 residues. Germline V gene data show CDR1 as SGHTA and CDR2 as FQGTGA. Written as DNA, the CDR3 is TGTGCCAGCAGCTTAGCGGGCGGGAAGGCTTACAATGAGCAGTTCTTC. Amino acid sequence: CASSLAGGKAYNEQFF.

This clonotype was counted at least ten times. This chain connects TRBV2 to TRBJ2-7; TRBD2 might be the D (5 bases). The CDR3 spans 14 residues. Trimming took 8 bases from V and 5 from J, leaving 19 bases between them. Germline assignment: CDR1 SNHLY and CDR2 FYNNEI. CDR3 coding DNA: TGTGCCAGCGCGTTGGATAGCGCTTACCACGAGCAGTACTTC. The encoded protein is CASALDSAYHEQYF.

This clonotype was seen more than once but under ten times. One junction end does not reproduce the germline sequence, and a read error may be involved. The chain employs TRBV2 and TRBJ2-4, with D possibly called TRBD1 or TRBD2 (6 bases each). CDR1 is SNHLY, CDR2 FYNNEI, per germline. This CDR3 region has 15 residues. CDR3 nucleotide sequence: TGTGCCATTGGCGCACAGGGAGGAGCCAGAAACATTCAGTACTTC. This encodes CAIGAQGGARNIQYF.

The V call is TRBV9, the J call TRBJ2-1; tentatively, D is TRBD2 (5 bases). V was clipped by 3 bases and J by 10 bases, with 14 bases between them. The CDR3 has 13 residues. Germline loops: CDR1 SGDLS, CDR2 YYNGEE. The CDR3 loop reads CASSAQRTGEQFF. The CDR3 nucleotides are TGTGCCAGCAGCGCTCAGCGAACGGGGGAGCAGTTCTTC.

The rearrangement joins TRBV20-1 to TRBJ2-5, with 9 bases aligning to TRBD2. V dropped 0 bases and J dropped 13; count of bases not matched to a gene: 6. CDR1 and CDR2 from the germline V gene are DFQATT and SNEGSKA (reference sequence). This CDR3 comprises 12 residues. CDR3 protein: CSARDPGTSSYF. The DNA of the CDR3 is TGCAGTGCTAGAGACCCCGGGACTAGCTCGTACTTC.

This clonotype was observed a few times. This sequence joins TRBV7-9 and TRBJ2-7; either TRBD1 or TRBD2 may fit D (5 bases each). The CDR3 contains 13 residues. CDR1 and CDR2 from the germline V gene are SEHNR and FQNEAQ (reference sequence). CDR3 bases: TGTGCTGCCGAGGGGATTGGGGTGGGCGAGCAGTACTTC. It is translated as CAAEGIGVGEQYF.

Ten or more counts support this clonotype. The chain recombines TRBV2 with TRBJ2-3; possibly TRBD1 for D (5 bases). Germline lookup yields CDR1 SNHLY and CDR2 FYNNEI. This CDR3 spans 15 amino acids. The ends were cut back, 6 bases at V and 0 bases at J, with 13 bases in the middle. The CDR3 sequence: CASRYRSGSTDTQYF. The CDR3 nucleotides read TGTGCCAGCAGGTACAGGTCTGGGAGCACAGATACGCAGTATTTT.

This chain links TRBV4-3 with TRBJ1-5, with D possibly TRBD1 on 5 matching bases. CDR3 size: 14 residues. The V end was cut by 1 base, the J end by 6 bases, with 10 bases between. Germline CDR1 LGHNA, CDR2 YSLEER. Written as DNA, the CDR3 is TGCGCCAGCAGCCAAGGGCTTACAGGTCAGCCCCAGCATTTT. This sequence encodes CASSQGLTGQPQHF.

Many counts were recorded for this clonotype. This chain links TRBV5-1 with TRBJ2-7, with 15 bases fitting TRBD2. There are 17 residues in the CDR3. V was pared by 4 bases and J by 1 base, with 6 bases of the junction left unmatched. The germline V gene encodes CDR1 SGHRS and CDR2 YFSETQ. The CDR3 is CASSRGLAGGLSYEQYF. The CDR3 DNA follows: TGCGCCAGCAGCAGGGGACTAGCGGGAGGTTTATCCTACGAGCAGTACTTC.

This clonotype was picked up many times. This sequence joins TRBV7-2 and TRBJ2-7; 14 bases are a match to TRBD2. Losses at the gene ends were 0 bases for V and 4 bases for J; bases not matched to a gene: 8. Per germline, CDR1 SGHTA and CDR2 FQGNSA. The CDR3 spans 18 residues. The CDR3 here is CASSLALPGLAGAYEQYF. The CDR3 DNA sequence: TGTGCCAGCAGCTTAGCTCTTCCGGGACTAGCGGGAGCTTACGAGCAGTACTTC.